This passage covers 9 T cell receptor beta chains from one sample sequenced in a study of T cells in Graves' hyperthyroidism and ophthalmopathy. TCR beta CDR3 sequences were amplified from RNA transcripts. HTBI primers were used for first-round RT-PCR of the TCR CDR3. TCRdb fed the multiplex PCR reads into MiXCR, producing one record per CDR3 protein. The sample lists about 520,000 distinct CDR3 sequences; approximately 25% were seen once. The sample comprised blood. The receptors were gathered from a woman aged 30 to 39 with Graves' ophthalmopathy.

The genes are TRBV6-5 and TRBJ1-1; D not resolved. The CDR3 has 16 amino acids. V lost 4 bases, J lost 2 bases, and 17 bases lay in between. From germline, CDR1 is MNHEY and CDR2 SVGAGI. The CDR3 is CASSLTSRDINTEAFF. The DNA of the CDR3 is TGTGCCAGCAGTTTAACATCGCGCGACATTAACACTGAAGCTTTCTTT.

This clonotype was recorded at least ten times. DNA for the CDR3: TGTGCCAGAAAAGACAGGGTGAGGTCGAGATACACTGAAGCTTTCTTT. Amino acid sequence: CARKDRVRSRYTEAFF. The V call is TRBV19, the J call TRBJ1-1; 7 nucleotides agree with TRBD1. Germline V gene sequence: CDR1 LNHDA, CDR2 SQIVND (reference sequence). Trimming cost V 9 bases and J 3 bases; bases outside gene matches: 16. The CDR3 has 16 amino acids. Full variable domain (rest looked up from reference TRBV19 and TRBJ1-1): DGGITQSPKYLFRKEGQNVTLSCEQNLNHDAMYWYRQDPGQGLRLIYYSQIVNDFQKGDIAEGYSVSREKKESFPLTVTSAQKNPTAFYLCARKDRVRSRYTEAFFGQGTRLTVV.

In this sample, this clonotype turned up a few times. The V and J genes are TRBV20-1 and TRBJ1-1, with D possibly matching TRBD1 (6 bases). The CDR3 is 15 amino acids. The V and J ends lost 1 base and 2 bases respectively, with 14 bases between them. The germline gives CDR1 DFQATT, CDR2 SNEGSKA (reference sequence). The DNA of the CDR3 is TGCAGTGCTAGAGGAGGGGGTTCGATAAACACTGAAGCTTTCTTT. It yields the protein CSARGGGSINTEAFF.

This clonotype was counted a few times. The J gene is TRBJ2-3, the V gene TRBV9; the match to TRBD2 covers 9 bases. The trim removed 2 bases at V and 1 base at J, leaving 5 bases unmatched. The CDR3 runs 16 residues. Germline CDR1 is SGDLS and CDR2 is YYNGEE. CDR3 DNA sequence: TGTGCCAGCAGCGTTGGAGGACTAGCGCGCACAGATACGCAGTATTTT. Its translation is CASSVGGLARTDTQYF. Together with reference TRBV9 and TRBJ2-3, the CDR3 gives the full variable domain: DSGVTQTPKHLITATGQRVTLRCSPRSGDLSVYWYQQSLDQGLQFLIQYYNGEERAKGNILERFSAQQFPDLHSELNLSSLELGDSALYFCASSVGGLARTDTQYFGPGTRLTVL.

The V gene is TRBV20-1, the J gene TRBJ1-5, with D perhaps matching TRBD1 (5 bases). Germline CDR1 reads DFQATT; CDR2 reads SNEGSKA (reference sequence). CDR3 length: 15 residues. V was trimmed by 6 bases and J by 5 bases, leaving 20 bases between them. The CDR3 region is CSAPIPPGYDQPQHF. The CDR3 nucleotides are TGCAGTGCCCCGATCCCCCCAGGGTATGATCAGCCCCAGCATTTT.

This clonotype occurred many times. In DNA form, the CDR3 reads TGTGCCAGCAGCCAGCGCAAAACGGATGGCTATGGCTACACCTTC. Translation: CASSQRKTDGYGYTF. The genes are TRBV16 and TRBJ1-2, with D unresolved. This CDR3 is 15 amino acids long. Deletions cut 3 bases from V and 4 bases from J, with 15 bases between. Germline lookup yields CDR1 KGHSY and CDR2 FQNENV.

This clonotype was seen repeatedly, ten times or more. The chain uses TRBV12-3 or TRBV12-4 and TRBJ1-1; D not resolved. The CDR3 consists of 17 residues. V gave up 8 bases and J gave up 1 base, with 23 bases separating them. The CDR3 is CASLEGPNFSENTEAFF. For the CDR3, the DNA is TGTGCCAGCCTCGAAGGGCCAAATTTTTCCGAGAACACTGAAGCTTTCTTT.

The chain employs TRBV7-2 and TRBJ1-5, with D uncertain. Germline CDR1 SGHTA, CDR2 FQGNSA. The CDR3 loop spans 15 amino acids. V dropped 0 bases and J dropped 9 bases, with 15 bases sitting between them. CDR3 nucleotide sequence: TGTGCCAGCAGCTTAGCAGGAGGCGGTCTAGGGCCCCAGCATTTT. Residues: CASSLAGGGLGPQHF.

Remarks on this clonotype: The junction differs from germline at one of its ends, possibly a read error. The J gene is TRBJ2-5, the V gene TRBV9; D is perhaps TRBD1 or TRBD2 (5 bases each). The length of the CDR3 is 15 residues. Germline V gene sequence: CDR1 SGDLS, CDR2 YYNGEE. This chain's CDR3 is CASIVTGDVQETQYF. The CDR3, as DNA: TGTGCCAGCATCGTAACCGGGGACGTCCAAGAGACCCAGTACTTC.